This T cell receptor (beta chain) was profiled in a study of shared clonotypes between healthy human individuals. The CDR3 has 14 residues. With 3 bases removed from V and 2 bases from J, the gap between germline ends came to 8 bases. The germline CDR1 and CDR2 sequences are MDHEN and SYDVKM. In the naive CD8 group, cells lacked CD45RO and were positively selected for CCR7, so terminally differentiated effector memory CD45RA+ cells were left out. Sequenced by immunoSEQ multiplex PCR; TCRdb stores in-frame clones only, minus some. The data hold about 590,000 clones, with less than 97% observed a single time.

This rearrangement joins TRBV28 to TRBJ1-3; D is ambiguous. Sequencing was done on a sample of naive CD8+ T cells sorted from blood. This TCR was recovered from a woman aged 25 to 39 in good health. The CDR3 DNA sequence: TGTGCCAGCAGTTTTAGAGGTACTGGAAACACCATATATTTT. This translates into CASSFRGTGNTIYF.